Following are 16 T cell receptor beta chains from one sample sequenced in a study of molecular identifiers for immune sequencing clone quantification. TCRdb reprocessed the PCR reads via MiXCR and lists one record per CDR3 protein. The sample lists about half a million distinct CDR3 sequences, about a quarter occurring once. Sequences were obtained from naive CD8+ T cells from blood, with Jurkat cell RNA spiked in. This sample's subset: FACS-sorted CD8+CD4-CCR7+CD45RA+ naive T cells. Receptor source: a human donor in good health. Some libraries in this study had Jurkat cell RNA spiked in.

Of note for this clonotype: This sequence may be a read error, since a much larger clone differs from it by one base. The J gene is TRBJ2-3, the V gene TRBV11-3; D remains unclear. Germline lookup yields CDR1 SGHNT and CDR2 YENEEA. There are 13 residues in the CDR3. Trimming pared 0 bases from V and 2 bases from J, leaving 3 bases between. The CDR3 region is CASSLDHTDTQYF. CDR3 nucleotide sequence: TGTGCCAGCAGCTTAGACCACACAGATACGCAGTATTTT.

This clonotype appeared many times. V and J are TRBV20-1 and TRBJ2-7; 14 bases are shared with TRBD2. J was trimmed by 7 bases and V by 5 bases; bases with no gene match: 16. This CDR3 is built from 17 residues. Germline lookup yields CDR1 DFQATT and CDR2 SNEGSKA (reference sequence). The CDR3 protein is CSASTTSGRASIWEQYF. CDR3 nucleotide sequence: TGCAGTGCTTCCACGACTAGCGGGAGGGCCTCCATTTGGGAGCAGTACTTC.

A note on this clonotype: The conserved phenylalanine or tryptophan normally closing the CDR3 is absent here, so this likely arose from a read error. The V call is TRBV19, the J call TRBJ2-7; 9 nucleotides align to TRBD2. CDR3 size: 15 residues. V lost 1 base, J lost 1 base, and 2 bases stayed unmatched. Per germline, CDR1 LNHDA and CDR2 SQIVND (reference sequence). CDR3: CASSIASGISYEQYS. CDR3 bases: TGTGCCAGTAGTATAGCTAGCGGGATTTCCTACGAGCAGTACTCC.

The chain couples TRBV7-2 to TRBJ2-1; a possible D gene is TRBD2 (6 bases). The CDR3 contains 15 residues. Germline assignment: CDR1 SGHTA and CDR2 FQGNSA. V shed 1 base and J shed 8 bases, with 15 bases lying between them. CDR3 sequence reads: CASSLGVSGGDEQFF. In DNA form, the CDR3 reads TGTGCCAGCAGCTTAGGCGTTAGCGGAGGCGATGAGCAGTTCTTC.

This clonotype showed up many times. V and J are TRBV14 and TRBJ2-5; D uncertain. V was trimmed by 0 bases and J by 5 bases, leaving 13 bases between them. Germline V gene lookup returns CDR1 SGHDN and CDR2 FVKESK. The length of the CDR3 is 15 residues. DNA for the CDR3: TGTGCCAGCAGCCAAGATTCGGCTCCACAGGAGACCCAGTACTTC. Its protein product is CASSQDSAPQETQYF.

For this clonotype: A much larger clonotype is one base distant, so this may be a read error. Because the CDR3 is missing its conserved closing phenylalanine or tryptophan, this is likely a read error. V and J are TRBV20-1 and TRBJ1-2; no clear D gene. V was trimmed by 0 bases and J by 0 bases, leaving 11 bases between them. Germline V gene sequence: CDR1 DFQATT, CDR2 SNEGSKA (reference sequence). The length of the CDR3 is 15 residues. DNA of the CDR3: TGCAGTGCTAGAGATGCCCGACAAACTAACTATGGCTACACCCTC. Its protein is CSARDARQTNYGYTL.

This clonotype has a handful of counts. This chain uses TRBV12-3 or TRBV12-4 with TRBJ2-2, with TRBD1 matching over 10 bases. The V segment lost 4 bases and the J segment 6 bases; nucleotides outside the gene matches: 11. This CDR3 is 17 amino acids long. CDR3 DNA: TGTGCCAGCAGTTCCCACGGACAGGGGGGTGGGTCCGGGGAGCTGTTTTTT. This sequence encodes CASSSHGQGGGSGELFF.

This chain links TRBV24-1 with TRBJ2-1; D is possibly TRBD1 or TRBD2 (5 bases each). The germline V gene has CDR1 KGHDR and CDR2 SFDVKD. CDR3 length equals 17 residues. The ends were cut back, 4 bases at V and 0 bases at J, with 15 bases in the middle. The CDR3 DNA reads as TGTGCCACCAGTGACTCAAAGGCAGGGAGCTCCTACAATGAGCAGTTCTTC. Its protein product is CATSDSKAGSSYNEQFF.

This chain uses TRBV5-3 with TRBJ1-5; D possibly corresponds to TRBD1 (5 bases). TRBV5-3 is classed as an ORF, of uncertain function. The CDR3 extends over 15 amino acids. Trimming pared 8 bases from V and 4 bases from J, leaving 19 bases between. CDR3 DNA: TGTGCCAGCAGCCTACAGCCAGGGTCTAATCAGCCCCAGCATTTT. Translated, it gives CASSLQPGSNQPQHF.

In regard to this clonotype: Lacking the conserved final phenylalanine or tryptophan, this CDR3 likely reflects a read error. The chain carries TRBV11-3 and TRBJ2-1; TRBD2 aligns across 9 bases. V lost 3 bases, J lost 5 bases, and 5 bases stayed unmatched. Germline lookup yields CDR1 SGHNT and CDR2 YENEEA. The CDR3 length is 15 residues. Here the CDR3 DNA reads TGTGCCAGCAGCTTGAGGACTAGCGAAAACAATGAGCAGTTCTTA. Its protein product is CASSLRTSENNEQFL.

A note on this clonotype: At one boundary the junction diverges from the germline segment, which might be a read error. This chain uses TRBV6-2 or TRBV6-3 with TRBJ1-1, with D tentatively TRBD1 (6 bases). The CDR3 is 14 amino acids. CDR1 and CDR2 from the germline V gene are MNHEY and SVGEGT. CDR3 nucleotide sequence: TGTGCCAGCAGTTACTATCAGGGGAACACTGGAGCTTTCTTT. This translates into CASSYYQGNTGAFF.

The table lists this clonotype with many counts. The V gene is TRBV4-1, the J gene TRBJ2-6, with D uncertain. Trimming cost V 6 bases and J 3 bases, with 3 bases left between them. CDR3 size: 12 residues. Looked up from germline, CDR1 is MGHRA and CDR2 is YSYEKL. CDR3 loop: CASRGGANVLTF. The CDR3 DNA follows: TGCGCCAGCAGGGGTGGGGCCAACGTCCTGACTTTC.

This clonotype was counted only a few times. The chain uses TRBV10-3 and TRBJ2-3; D is perhaps TRBD1 or TRBD2 (6 bases each). V was cut by 0 bases and J by 6 bases, with 19 bases left in between. This CDR3 has 17 amino acids. Per germline, CDR1 ENHRY and CDR2 SYGVKD. The CDR3: CAISESNDWGASDTQYF. The CDR3 coding sequence is TGTGCCATCAGTGAGTCGAACGATTGGGGGGCATCTGATACGCAGTATTTT.

The chain joins TRBV7-9 to TRBJ2-3, with D tentatively TRBD1 or TRBD2 (6 bases each). Trimming took off 3 bases at V and 2 bases at J, with 15 bases between the two ends. CDR1 is SEHNR and CDR2 is FQNEAQ in the germline V gene (reference sequence). This CDR3 region has 16 residues. CDR3 sequence (DNA): TGTGCCAGCAGCTTGGGGGCGGGACCTATCACAGATACGCAGTATTTT. Amino acid sequence: CASSLGAGPITDTQYF.

This clonotype showed up just a few times. The chain couples TRBV7-8 to TRBJ1-2; no definite D call. This CDR3 contains 17 residues. Germline V gene lookup returns CDR1 SGHVS and CDR2 FQNEAQ. Trimming stripped 3 bases from V and 1 base from J, with 18 bases between. This CDR3 reads CASSFRAASDHNYGYTF. CDR3 DNA sequence: TGTGCCAGCAGCTTTAGGGCCGCCTCAGACCATAACTATGGCTACACCTTC.

This clonotype was observed a few times. This chain joins TRBV13 and TRBJ2-3, with D perhaps matching TRBD1 or TRBD2 (5 bases each). This CDR3 has 15 residues. The germline CDR1 and CDR2 sequences are PRHDT and FYEKMQ (reference sequence). Trimming cost V 3 bases and J 0 bases, with 10 bases left between them. The CDR3: CASSFRDGSTDTQYF. DNA for the CDR3: TGTGCCAGCAGCTTCCGGGACGGGAGCACAGATACGCAGTATTTT.